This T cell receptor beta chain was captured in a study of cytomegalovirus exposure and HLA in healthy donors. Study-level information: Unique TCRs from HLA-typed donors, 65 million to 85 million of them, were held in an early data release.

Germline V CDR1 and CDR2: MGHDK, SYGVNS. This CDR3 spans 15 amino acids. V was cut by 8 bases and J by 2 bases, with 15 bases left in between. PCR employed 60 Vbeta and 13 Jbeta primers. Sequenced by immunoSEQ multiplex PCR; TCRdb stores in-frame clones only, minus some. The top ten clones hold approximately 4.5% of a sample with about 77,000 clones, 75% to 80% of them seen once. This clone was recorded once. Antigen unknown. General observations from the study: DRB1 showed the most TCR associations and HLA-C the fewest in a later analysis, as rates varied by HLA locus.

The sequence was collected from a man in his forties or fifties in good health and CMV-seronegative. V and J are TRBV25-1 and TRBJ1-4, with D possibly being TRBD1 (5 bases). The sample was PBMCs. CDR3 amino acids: CASGPRDGTNEKLFF. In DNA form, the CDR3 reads TGTGCCAGCGGACCGCGGGACGGCACTAATGAAAAACTGTTTTTT. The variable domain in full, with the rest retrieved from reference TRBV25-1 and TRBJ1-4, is EADIYQTPRYLVIGTGKKITLECSQTMGHDKMYWYQQDPGMELHLIHYSYGVNSTEKGDLSSESTVSRIRTEHFPLTLESARPSHTSQYLCASGPRDGTNEKLFFGSGTQLSVL.